This is a list of T cell receptor beta chains from one sample in a study of blood T cell repertoires in COVID-19. Only in-frame clones appear in the TCRdb table, and some are missing; sequencing was by immunoSEQ multiplex PCR. The table lists under 250,000 clones, about 90% of them singletons. Sequencing was done on a sample of peripheral blood. The receptors derive from a man between 60 and 70 years old with acute or convalescent COVID-19. Both conserved end residues are part of each CDR3. Each record gives: J gene, D gene, V gene, clone size, CDR3 protein, CDR3 DNA. The D gene is left open where the match is weak. For some rows the clone size is stated as once, few or many, or as a class when expanded; others skip it.

TRBJ2-7,TRBD2,TRBV15,-,CATSRDVGTTSYEQYF,TGTGCCACCAGCAGAGATGTCGGGACTACCTCCTACGAGCAGTACTTC
TRBJ1-1,-,TRBV19,-,CASSGRGLYTEAFF,TGTGCCAGTAGTGGCAGGGGCCTTTACACTGAAGCTTTCTTT
TRBJ1-4,TRBD1,TRBV5-6,-,CASSELTGATNEKLFF,TGTGCCAGCAGCGAACTGACAGGGGCAACTAATGAAAAACTGTTTTTT
TRBJ2-1,-,TRBV10-3,-,CASGGGTGSEQFF,TGTGCCTCAGGAGGGGGCACTGGGAGTGAGCAGTTCTTC
TRBJ2-2,-,TRBV28,-,CASALDTGELFF,TGTGCCAGCGCCTTAGACACCGGGGAGCTGTTTTTT
TRBJ2-1,TRBD2,TRBV3-1/TRBV3-2,-,CASSQFRLAGGGNNEQFF,TGTGCCAGCAGCCAATTCCGACTAGCGGGAGGGGGGAACAATGAGCAGTTCTTC
TRBJ2-7,-,TRBV2,-,CASSGTGPYEQYF,TGTGCCAGCAGTGGAACAGGTCCCTACGAGCAGTACTTC
TRBJ2-3,TRBD2,TRBV19,-,CASKGSSGRPTDTQYF,TGTGCCAGTAAGGGGTCTAGCGGGAGGCCCACAGATACGCAGTATTTT
TRBJ2-5,-,TRBV7-9,-,CASSPLFLSGEHQETQYF,TGTGCCAGCAGCCCCCTCTTTCTTAGCGGAGAACACCAAGAGACCCAGTACTTC
TRBJ2-5,TRBD2,TRBV9,-,CASSVTSGRASGETQYF,TGTGCCAGCAGCGTGACTAGCGGGAGGGCCAGCGGAGAGACCCAGTACTTC
TRBJ2-3,-,TRBV11-3,-,CASSSRRQSSSTDTQYF,TGTGCCAGCAGCTCCCGCCGACAGAGCTCTAGCACAGATACGCAGTATTTT
TRBJ2-3,TRBD1,TRBV7-8,-,CASSATGAVDTQYF,TGTGCCAGCAGCGCGACAGGGGCTGTAGATACGCAGTATTTT
TRBJ2-2,-,TRBV5-1,-,CASSLVQEPGELFF,TGCGCCAGCAGCTTGGTTCAGGAACCCGGGGAGCTGTTTTTT
TRBJ1-5,-,TRBV6-5,-,CASRESYSNQPQHF,TGTGCCAGCAGAGAGAGTTATAGCAATCAGCCCCAGCATTTT
TRBJ2-1,TRBD1,TRBV6-5,-,CASSPAGGRRNEQFF,TGTGCCAGCAGCCCGGCAGGGGGCCGCAGAAATGAGCAGTTCTTC
TRBJ2-7,-,TRBV14,-,CASSLSTGGMYEQYF,TGTGCCAGCAGCCTAAGTACAGGCGGCATGTACGAGCAGTACTTC
TRBJ2-7,-,TRBV3-1/TRBV3-2,-,CASSQFVGEYEQYF,TGTGCCAGCAGCCAGTTTGTGGGAGAGTACGAGCAGTACTTC
TRBJ1-2,-,TRBV7-8,-,CASGPPLRYGANYGYTF,TGTGCCAGCGGCCCTCCCCTCCGCTACGGTGCTAACTATGGCTACACCTTC
TRBJ2-1,-,TRBV5-1,-,CASSLAPGLMDEQFF,TGCGCCAGCAGCTTGGCACCGGGACTGATGGATGAGCAGTTCTTC
TRBJ1-4,-,TRBV25-1,-,CASSDGVRGTNEKLFF,TGTGCCAGCAGTGACGGCGTCAGGGGAACTAATGAAAAACTGTTTTTT
TRBJ2-7,-,TRBV7-2,-,CASSSTQVEQYF,TGTGCCAGCAGCTCTACGCAGGTCGAGCAGTACTTC
TRBJ2-5,-,TRBV5-4,-,CASSLVGGQETQYF,TGTGCCAGCAGCTTGGTGGGGGGGCAGGAGACCCAGTACTTC
TRBJ2-1,-,TRBV9,-,CASSPTPFVNEQFF,TGTGCCAGCAGCCCTACTCCATTTGTCAATGAGCAGTTCTTC
TRBJ1-2,-,TRBV28,-,CASSQGRDYGYTF,TGTGCCAGCAGTCAGGGGAGGGACTATGGCTACACCTTC
TRBJ1-2,-,TRBV7-9,-,CASRRSGDYGYTF,TGTGCCAGCAGGCGGTCCGGGGACTATGGCTACACCTTC
TRBJ1-2,TRBD1,TRBV19,once,CASSMGTGAEGGYTF,TGTGCCAGTAGTATGGGAACAGGGGCCGAGGGAGGCTACACCTTC
TRBJ1-2,-,TRBV7-2,-,CASSLALYSNYGYTF,TGTGCCAGCAGCTTGGCTCTTTACAGTAACTATGGCTACACCTTC
TRBJ2-1,TRBD2,TRBV5-5,-,CASSFVAGGFYNEQFF,TGTGCCAGCAGCTTTGTAGCGGGAGGGTTTTACAATGAGCAGTTCTTC
TRBJ2-5,-,TRBV6-2/TRBV6-3,-,CASSSGSTATQYF,TGTGCCAGCAGTTCGGGTAGCACGGCGACCCAGTACTTC
TRBJ1-5,-,TRBV6-2/TRBV6-3,-,CASSYGDNGRQPQHF,TGTGCCAGCAGTTACGGGGACAACGGAAGGCAGCCCCAGCATTTT
TRBJ2-5,TRBD2,TRBV7-9,once,CASSLASGRSQETQYF,TGTGCCAGCAGCTTAGCTAGCGGGAGGTCCCAAGAGACCCAGTACTTC
TRBJ1-2,TRBD1,TRBV12-3/TRBV12-4,-,CASSQTGVGYTF,TGTGCCAGCAGCCAGACAGGGGTTGGCTACACCTTC
TRBJ2-3,TRBD1,TRBV5-5,-,CASSLQGARSTDTQYF,TGTGCCAGCAGTTTACAGGGGGCGAGGAGCACAGATACGCAGTATTTT
TRBJ2-1,-,TRBV7-9,-,CASPGEGYNEQFF,TGTGCCAGCCCGGGAGAGGGCTACAATGAGCAGTTCTTC
TRBJ1-2,TRBD1,TRBV29-1,-,CSVEGRGLLNYGYTF,TGCAGCGTTGAAGGCAGGGGGCTGTTAAACTATGGCTACACCTTC
TRBJ2-1,-,TRBV27,-,CASRKLSSYNEQFF,TGTGCCAGCAGGAAACTGAGCTCCTACAATGAGCAGTTCTTC
TRBJ2-3,-,TRBV18,-,CASSRRQGTDTQYF,TGTGCCAGCTCACGAAGACAGGGCACAGATACGCAGTATTTT
TRBJ1-6,-,TRBV9,-,CASSVERNSPLHF,TGTGCCAGCAGCGTAGAGCGGAATTCACCCCTCCACTTT
TRBJ2-2,TRBD2,TRBV6-6,-,CASKRELDTGELFF,TGTGCCAGTAAGCGGGAGCTGGACACCGGGGAGCTGTTTTTT
TRBJ1-6,-,TRBV12-3/TRBV12-4,-,CASSTSQGSDLHF,TGTGCCAGCAGTACAAGCCAGGGCAGCGACCTCCACTTT
TRBJ1-2,TRBD1,TRBV3-1/TRBV3-2,-,CASSPPGQGDYGYTF,TGTGCCAGCAGCCCGCCCGGACAGGGGGACTATGGCTACACCTTC
TRBJ1-5,-,TRBV9,-,CASSVGVGGGVGEPQHF,TGTGCCAGCAGCGTAGGCGTAGGGGGAGGGGTCGGCGAGCCCCAGCATTTT
TRBJ2-3,-,TRBV28,-,CASSTRSIPSTDTQYF,TGTGCCAGCAGTACCCGGTCTATACCTAGCACAGATACGCAGTATTTT
TRBJ1-1,TRBD1,TRBV7-8,-,CASSRGQGQMNTEAFF,TGTGCCAGCAGCCGAGGACAGGGGCAAATGAACACTGAAGCTTTCTTT
TRBJ1-1,-,TRBV6-5,-,CASSYSILNTEAFF,TGTGCCAGCAGTTACTCCATCCTGAACACTGAAGCTTTCTTT
TRBJ1-2,-,TRBV24-1,-,CATSDLPGDGYTF,TGTGCCACCAGTGATTTGCCAGGGGATGGCTACACCTTC
TRBJ2-7,TRBD2,TRBV2,-,CASTAGTSGSGVHEQYF,TGTGCCAGCACTGCCGGGACTAGCGGGAGTGGGGTCCACGAGCAGTACTTC
TRBJ2-7,TRBD1,TRBV28,-,CASSLPGTGRMVQYF,TGTGCCAGCAGTCTCCCCGGGACAGGGCGGATGGTGCAGTACTTC
TRBJ1-2,TRBD1,TRBV5-1,-,CASSAGQGTANYGYTF,TGCGCCAGCAGCGCCGGACAGGGGACGGCTAACTATGGCTACACCTTC
TRBJ2-1,TRBD2,TRBV9,-,CASSDGTSGDNEQFF,TGTGCCAGCAGCGACGGGACTAGCGGGGACAATGAGCAGTTCTTC
TRBJ1-2,TRBD1,TRBV9,-,CASSVGQGKDGYTF,TGTGCCAGCAGCGTGGGACAGGGGAAGGATGGCTACACCTTC
TRBJ1-1,TRBD1,TRBV5-4,-,CASSLEQGETEAFF,TGTGCCAGCAGCTTGGAGCAGGGGGAGACTGAAGCTTTCTTT